This entry lists 23 T cell receptor beta chains sequenced from one sample in a study of blood T cell repertoires in COVID-19. Here immunoSEQ multiplex PCR was the method, and the copy in TCRdb shows in-frame clones only, minus some. The table has roughly 150,000 clones, 88% seen once. Sequenced: peripheral blood. Receptors were obtained from a woman aged 70 to 79 with acute or convalescent COVID-19.

V is TRBV5-4 and J is TRBJ2-3, with 10 bases aligning to TRBD2. Looked up from germline, CDR1 is SGHNT and CDR2 is YYREEE (reference sequence). The ends lost 4 bases at V and 9 bases at J; junction bases unmatched: 14. The CDR3 length is 16 residues. The CDR3 DNA reads TGTGCCAGCAGCGCAGGAGCGGGGGGGGGTCAGGCAACGCAGTATTTT. Translation gives CASSAGAGGGQATQYF.

V usage is TRBV20-1 and J usage is TRBJ2-3; 9 bases align to TRBD2. After removal of 3 bases from V and 3 bases from J, the junction contained 4 bases not matched to a gene. CDR1 DFQATT and CDR2 SNEGSKA come from the germline V gene (reference sequence). This CDR3 spans 14 amino acids. The CDR3 sequence: CSASTSGRTDTQYF. The CDR3 DNA sequence: TGCAGTGCTAGTACTAGCGGGCGGACAGATACGCAGTATTTT.

This sequence joins TRBV10-3 and TRBJ1-2, with 8 bases that match TRBD1. The CDR3 runs 15 residues. Trimming cost V 6 bases and J 4 bases; bases outside gene matches: 10. Germline lookup yields CDR1 ENHRY and CDR2 SYGVKD. DNA of the CDR3: TGTGCCATCAGAGAGAACAGGGGGTATGGCTATGGCTACACCTTC. It codes for CAIRENRGYGYGYTF.

The chain is built from TRBV7-9 and TRBJ1-2; 7 bases map to TRBD1. V shed 5 bases, J shed 12 bases, and the junction held 12 bases outside the gene matches. Germline values: CDR1 SEHNR, CDR2 FQNEAQ (reference sequence). The CDR3 runs to 13 residues. The CDR3 DNA follows: TGTGCCAGCAGCGTCGCTGGGACAGTCCCTCACACCTTC. This codes for CASSVAGTVPHTF. The full variable domain, completed using reference TRBV7-9 and TRBJ1-2, is DTGVSQNPRHKITKRGQNVTFRCDPISEHNRLYWYRQTLGQGPEFLTYFQNEAQLEKSRLLSDRFSAERPKGSFSTLEIQRTEQGDSAMYLCASSVAGTVPHTFGSGTRLTVV.

The rearrangement uses TRBV6-6 and TRBJ1-2, with a weak D call TRBD1 (6 bases). V was pared by 7 bases and J by 5 bases, with 20 bases between. The V gene's germline CDR1 is MNHNY and CDR2 SVGAGI (reference sequence). This CDR3 is built from 15 residues. The CDR3 loop is CASTDTGQERYGYTF. CDR3 in DNA: TGTGCCAGCACCGACACAGGGCAGGAGAGGTATGGCTACACCTTC.

The V and J genes are TRBV29-1 and TRBJ1-1; D gene ambiguous. The CDR3 is 10 amino acids. V was clipped by 4 bases and J by 11 bases, with 11 bases between them. CDR1 and CDR2 (germline): SQVTM, ANQGSEA. The CDR3 protein is CSVGHLGAFF. The CDR3 DNA is TGCAGCGTTGGACATCTCGGCGCTTTCTTT.

The rearrangement joins TRBV6-5 to TRBJ1-1; D possibly corresponds to TRBD1 (6 bases). The V end was cut by 2 bases, the J end by 1 base, with 8 bases between. Per germline, CDR1 MNHEY and CDR2 SVGAGI. CDR3 length equals 14 residues. The CDR3 spells CASSYDRQNTEAFF. The CDR3 DNA follows: TGTGCCAGCAGTTACGACAGGCAGAACACTGAAGCTTTCTTT.

The gene calls are TRBV2 and TRBJ1-1; a possible D gene is TRBD1 (6 bases). This CDR3 has 12 amino acids. Looked up from germline, CDR1 is SNHLY and CDR2 is FYNNEI. Trimming cost V 7 bases and J 11 bases, with 17 bases left between them. Here the CDR3 DNA reads TGTGCCAGCACCGAGCGGGGACAACGGGCTTTCTTT. Translating it yields CASTERGQRAFF.

The V and J genes are TRBV2 and TRBJ1-2; 7 bases map to TRBD1. Germline-derived CDR1 and CDR2 are SNHLY and FYNNEI. Trimming at V came to 6 bases and at J to 4 bases, leaving 5 bases not matched to a gene. The CDR3 contains 13 residues. The CDR3 spells CASRRTGVYGYTF. The CDR3 DNA reads TGTGCCAGCAGGAGGACAGGAGTCTATGGCTACACCTTC. Full variable domain (rest looked up from reference TRBV2 and TRBJ1-2): EPEVTQTPSHQVTQMGQEVILRCVPISNHLYFYWYRQILGQKVEFLVSFYNNEISEKSEIFDDQFSVERPDGSNFTLKIRSTKLEDSAMYFCASRRTGVYGYTFGSGTRLTVV.

The chain employs TRBV10-3 and TRBJ2-7; perhaps TRBD2 as D (6 bases). Germline assignment: CDR1 ENHRY and CDR2 SYGVKD. CDR3 length: 13 residues. The V and J ends lost 4 bases and 4 bases respectively, with 11 bases between them. The CDR3 sequence is CAISGAGLYEQYF. The CDR3 nucleotides are TGTGCCATCAGTGGGGCGGGATTATACGAGCAGTACTTC.

The chain uses TRBV10-3 and TRBJ1-5; D gene uncertain. Germline values: CDR1 ENHRY, CDR2 SYGVKD. The V and J ends lost 2 bases and 2 bases respectively, with 7 bases between them. The CDR3 totals 14 residues. CDR3: CAISEEKGNQPQHF. The CDR3 DNA follows: TGTGCCATCAGTGAGGAGAAAGGCAATCAGCCCCAGCATTTT.

CDR3 sequence: CASSLFTGGVNQPQHF. Written as DNA, the CDR3 is TGTGCCAGCAGTTTATTCACGGGAGGGGTCAATCAGCCCCAGCATTTT. This chain links TRBV27 with TRBJ1-5; possible D gene TRBD1, 5 bases. Per the germline V gene, CDR1 is MNHEY and CDR2 is SMNVEV (reference sequence). This CDR3 region has 16 residues. V was shortened by 1 base and J by 3 bases, with 13 bases between the two germline ends.

The chain has TRBV19 and TRBJ1-2, with 8 nucleotides matching TRBD1. Germline-derived CDR1 and CDR2 are LNHDA and SQIVND (reference sequence). This CDR3 has 13 amino acids. V trimming: 9 bases; J trimming: 8 bases; junction bases outside the gene matches: 11. In DNA form, the CDR3 reads TGTGCCAGCGGGGGGCAGGGGGCTTCCGGCTACACCTTC. Residues: CASGGQGASGYTF.

The chain recombines TRBV28 with TRBJ1-2; 10 bases agree with TRBD1. The CDR3 is 16 amino acids. After removal of 5 bases from V and 7 bases from J, the junction contained 13 bases not matched to a gene. Germline V gene data show CDR1 as MDHEN and CDR2 as SYDVKM. The CDR3 loop reads CASSILRPGQGFGYTF. In DNA, the CDR3 is TGTGCCAGCAGTATACTCAGACCGGGACAGGGGTTTGGCTACACCTTC.

The chain's CDR3 is CASSFAGDKNIQYF. CDR3 DNA sequence: TGTGCCAGCAGCTTTGCCGGGGACAAAAACATTCAGTACTTC. V gene TRBV7-9 combines with J gene TRBJ2-4; tentatively, D is TRBD2 (5 bases). Per germline, CDR1 SEHNR and CDR2 FQNEAQ (reference sequence). Trimming removed 3 bases from V and 3 bases from J, with 9 bases in between. The CDR3 is 14 amino acids. The full variable domain, rest sourced from reference TRBV7-9 and TRBJ2-4, is DTGVSQNPRHKITKRGQNVTFRCDPISEHNRLYWYRQTLGQGPEFLTYFQNEAQLEKSRLLSDRFSAERPKGSFSTLEIQRTEQGDSAMYLCASSFAGDKNIQYFGAGTRLSVL.

The chain uses TRBV3-1 (or the pseudogene TRBV3-2) and TRBJ2-7, with D possibly TRBD2 on 5 matching bases. The CDR3 has 12 amino acids. Germline CDR1 LGHDT, CDR2 YNNKEL (reference sequence). V was shortened by 1 base and J by 5 bases, with 6 bases between the two germline ends. CDR3 coding DNA: TGTGCCAGCAGCCAAGGGCGGGACGAGCAGTACTTC. Translation: CASSQGRDEQYF.

The chain combines TRBV13 with TRBJ2-7; 13 bases align to TRBD2. This CDR3 has 17 residues. The junction had 13 bases not matched to a gene; V was cut back by 4 bases and J by 7 bases. Germline V gene sequence: CDR1 PRHDT, CDR2 FYEKMQ (reference sequence). The CDR3 is CASSSAPGTSGAGEQYF. In DNA, the CDR3 is TGTGCCAGCAGCTCCGCCCCCGGGACTAGCGGGGCCGGTGAGCAGTACTTC.

This chain connects TRBV12-5 to TRBJ2-7, with D tentatively TRBD1 (5 bases). Germline V gives CDR1 LGHNT, CDR2 FRNRAP. V was pared by 5 bases and J by 7 bases, with 9 bases between. This CDR3 has 11 amino acids. The CDR3 DNA is TGTGCTAGTGGTGAAACAGGAGAGCAGTACTTC. It translates to CASGETGEQYF.

The CDR3 protein is CASSQDLRQGAYNEQFF. The CDR3 coding sequence is TGCGCCAGCAGCCAAGATCTAAGACAGGGGGCCTACAATGAGCAGTTCTTC. This rearrangement joins TRBV4-3 to TRBJ2-1; 9 bases line up with TRBD1. The V segment lost 0 bases and the J segment 2 bases; nucleotides outside the gene matches: 5. Per germline, CDR1 LGHNA and CDR2 YSLEER. The CDR3 is made up of 17 amino acids.

The chain is built from TRBV10-1 and TRBJ1-1; maybe TRBD1 (5 bases). Germline V gene lookup returns CDR1 WNHNN and CDR2 SYGVQD (reference sequence). V was shortened by 4 bases and J by 7 bases, with 25 bases between the two germline ends. The CDR3 covers 17 residues. The CDR3 sequence: CASSGSRALRGNGEAFF. The CDR3 DNA sequence: TGCGCCAGCAGTGGATCCAGGGCGCTGCGGGGTAACGGTGAAGCTTTCTTT.

This rearrangement joins TRBV20-1 to TRBJ1-2; D is possibly TRBD1 (6 bases). The germline V gene encodes CDR1 DFQATT and CDR2 SNEGSKA (reference sequence). V was cut by 3 bases and J by 0 bases, with 11 bases left in between. The CDR3 extends over 14 amino acids. This CDR3 is CSASRGAANYGYTF. The CDR3 DNA sequence: TGCAGTGCTAGTCGGGGGGCAGCTAACTATGGCTACACCTTC.

V and J are TRBV9 and TRBJ2-2; D is perhaps TRBD1 (6 bases). V lost 3 bases and J 5 bases, leaving 14 bases between the germline ends. Germline V gene sequence: CDR1 SGDLS, CDR2 YYNGEE. CDR3 length: 15 amino acids. The CDR3 region is CASSALTGQTGELFF. In DNA, the CDR3 is TGTGCCAGCAGCGCACTGACCGGACAGACCGGGGAGCTGTTTTTT.

The chain couples TRBV7-8 to TRBJ2-5; 10 bases line up with TRBD2. The V gene end was trimmed by 2 bases and the J gene end by 3 bases; junction bases not matched to a gene: 9. From germline, CDR1 is SGHVS and CDR2 FQNEAQ. CDR3 size: 17 residues. The CDR3 loop reads CASSLNFASGGEETQYF. The CDR3 DNA follows: TGTGCCAGCAGCTTAAATTTCGCGAGCGGGGGGGAAGAGACCCAGTACTTC.